This TCR beta chain was captured by sequencing in a study of control samples from healthy donors and cancer patients. Germline trimming cut 3 bases from V and 6 bases from J; bases unmatched to any gene: 4. The length of the CDR3 is 14 residues. The germline gives CDR1 SGHRS, CDR2 YFSETQ. Clones were sequenced by immunoSEQ multiplex PCR, and TCRdb holds only the in-frame ones, with some missing. The sample consists of 150,000 to 180,000 clones, approximately 93% of them appearing once. Sequenced material: blood. V is TRBV5-1 and J is TRBJ2-1, with 9 bases aligning to TRBD2. The TCR sequence derives from a man aged 40-55 years in good health. DNA for the CDR3: TGCGCCAGCAGCTGGGGACTAGCAGGCAATGAGCAGTTCTTC. Translating it yields CASSWGLAGNEQFF.